This TCR beta chain comes out of a study of blood T cell repertoires in COVID-19. On the study more broadly: Sites in the United States, Italy and Spain provided acute and convalescent COVID-19 samples. Sample material is recorded as cDNA or gDNA derived from T cells, B-cell-depleted T cells, or PBMCs.

Trimming cost V 0 bases and J 7 bases, with 10 bases left between them. The CDR3 length is 13 residues. CDR1 SGHKS and CDR2 YYEKEE come from the germline V gene (reference sequence). This clone was seen only a few times. Authors' analysis steps: Reference gene primer amplification gave estimated nucleated cell counts. The method was immunoSEQ multiplex PCR; TCRdb's version includes in-frame clones alone and lacks a portion of them. The V and J calls and clone size were taken over from that table, and D and trimming were inferred from the DNA. The profile covers under 150,000 clones, with approximately 86% appearing a single time and roughly 2.9% taken by the ten largest.

Sequenced: peripheral blood. The chain carries TRBV5-5 and TRBJ1-2, with D perhaps TRBD1 (5 bases). The source of this sequence is a woman in her 40s with active or convalescent COVID-19. In DNA form, the CDR3 reads TGTGCCAGCAGCTTGGTTCTTACAGGTGGCTACACCTTC. This codes for CASSLVLTGGYTF.